This paragraph covers one T cell receptor (beta chain) sequence. Its specificity is not known. The PCR employed 60 Vbeta primers together with 13 Jbeta primers. This table comes from immunoSEQ multiplex PCR, and its TCRdb copy is limited to in-frame clones, with some not included. The sample consists of some 240,000 clones, over 90% of them appearing once. Trimming at V came to 5 bases and at J to 4 bases, leaving 11 bases not matched to a gene. Germline CDR1 reads SGHAT; CDR2 reads FQNNGV. The CDR3 is made up of 17 amino acids. The data stem from a study of cytomegalovirus exposure and HLA in healthy donors. Study details: Inside one of the first data releases sat some 85 million unique TCRs taken from HLA-typed donors. General study points: Association with HLA alleles at 0.05 false discovery rate was found for 16,951 TCR beta sequences in a later analysis.

The J gene is TRBJ2-3, the V gene TRBV11-2, with TRBD2 matching 11 bases. This clonotype was obtained from a girl aged 2 to 10 in good health and CMV-seronegative. The specimen sequenced was PBMCs. Here the CDR3 DNA reads TGTGCCAGCAGCATAGCTCTGGGACTAGCGGAGGCAGATACGCAGTATTTT. Its translation is CASSIALGLAEADTQYF. Full variable domain (remainder filled in from reference TRBV11-2 and TRBJ2-3): EAGVAQSPRYKIIEKRQSVAFWCNPISGHATLYWYQQILGQGPKLLIQFQNNGVVDDSQLPKDRFSAERLKGVDSTLKIQPAKLEDSAVYLCASSIALGLAEADTQYFGPGTRLTVL.